A single sample gave rise to the 26 T cell receptor beta chains below, sequenced in a study of control samples from healthy donors and cancer patients (dated by TCRdb to 2020 to 2022). The method behind the library was the immunoSEQ multiplex PCR assay. TCRdb took this table from immuneACCESS and kept in-frame rearrangements with V and J called. Such tables lack part of the clones; where checked against another copy, unresolved V genes explain under half of the gap, and the rest is unexplained. The sample yields more than 45,000 clones; more than 85% were counted once. 23% of the sample is held by the ten biggest clonotypes. Sequenced input: PBMCs. Receptors were obtained from a woman aged 45-65 years with head and neck cancer.

This chain uses TRBV27 with TRBJ2-5, with D unclear. Trimming removed 5 bases from V and 4 bases from J, with 17 bases in between. Germline loops: CDR1 MNHEY, CDR2 SMNVEV (reference sequence). The CDR3 consists of 15 residues. The CDR3 nucleotides are TGTGCCAGCAGTCCTTCTCGCGTTGGTGGAGAGACCCAGTACTTC. Protein sequence: CASSPSRVGGETQYF.

In this sample, this clone turned up once. The rearrangement links TRBV11-2 to TRBJ1-6; D remains ambiguous. The CDR3 length is 15 residues. V dropped 5 bases and J dropped 6 bases, with 14 bases sitting between them. From germline, CDR1 is SGHAT and CDR2 FQNNGV. In DNA form, the CDR3 reads TGTGCCAGCAGCCCTGGACTGTCCATTAATTCACCCCTCCACTTT. It yields the protein CASSPGLSINSPLHF.

The rearrangement joins TRBV5-1 to TRBJ1-6, with D unresolved. Germline CDR1 SGHRS, CDR2 YFSETQ. Deletions cut 3 bases from V and 7 bases from J, with 11 bases between. The CDR3 runs to 14 residues. The CDR3, as DNA: TGCGCCAGCAGCTCAGGTTGGATGAATTCACCCCTCCACTTT. Its protein is CASSSGWMNSPLHF.

The gene calls are TRBV7-9 and TRBJ2-7, with a weak D call TRBD1 (6 bases). The CDR3 has 15 amino acids. Germline V gene data show CDR1 as SEHNR and CDR2 as FQNEAQ (reference sequence). V lost 2 bases to trimming and J lost 1 base, with 12 bases between them. CDR3 sequence (DNA): TGTGCCAGCAGCTTATTTCAGGGGAAATCCTACGAGCAGTACTTC. This encodes CASSLFQGKSYEQYF.

V usage is TRBV28 and J usage is TRBJ2-2, with a tentative D call TRBD2 (6 bases). Trimming took 2 bases from V and 3 from J, leaving 10 bases between them. CDR1 and CDR2 from the germline V gene are MDHEN and SYDVKM. This CDR3 comprises 15 residues. The DNA of the CDR3 is TGTGCCAGCAGTTTAGGGGCGGGGTACACCGGGGAGCTGTTTTTT. Protein: CASSLGAGYTGELFF.

The V gene is TRBV28, the J gene TRBJ1-2, with D hard to call. The CDR3 totals 13 residues. Germline lookup yields CDR1 MDHEN and CDR2 SYDVKM. V was trimmed by 6 bases and J by 2 bases, leaving 10 bases between them. CDR3 residues: CASSPTGNYGYTF. Here the CDR3 DNA reads TGTGCCAGCAGCCCGACGGGAAACTATGGCTACACCTTC.

CDR3 amino acids: CASSRDTFGHTQYF. The CDR3 DNA sequence: TGTGCCAGCAGCCGGGACACCTTCGGGCATACGCAGTATTTT. The chain is built from TRBV7-9 and TRBJ2-3, with a tentative D call TRBD1 (6 bases). V lost 5 bases and J 7 bases, leaving 16 bases between the germline ends. The CDR3 is 14 residues long. Germline V CDR1 and CDR2: SEHNR, FQNEAQ (reference sequence).

The CDR3 loop reads CASSGEGLNQPQHF. The CDR3 DNA reads as TGTGCCAGCAGTGGAGAGGGCCTCAATCAGCCCCAGCATTTT. This chain connects TRBV2 to TRBJ1-5; no firm D call. CDR1 is SNHLY and CDR2 is FYNNEI in the germline V gene. Deletions cut 4 bases from V and 3 bases from J, with 10 bases between. This CDR3 has 14 residues.

This clone was observed once. The J gene is TRBJ1-1, the V gene TRBV5-6; D uncertain. The V gene's germline CDR1 is SGHDT and CDR2 YYEEEE. V was shortened by 3 bases and J by 1 base, with 13 bases between the two germline ends. This CDR3 is built from 15 residues. The CDR3, as DNA: TGTGCCAGCAGCTCCCCCTTGACGGCGAACACTGAAGCTTTCTTT. Its translation: CASSSPLTANTEAFF.

The chain couples TRBV2 to TRBJ1-4; TRBD1 matches at 9 bases. CDR1 is SNHLY and CDR2 is FYNNEI in the germline V gene. V was clipped by 8 bases and J by 6 bases; unmatched bases: 4. The CDR3 sequence is 13 residues long. The CDR3 reads CASDRGYDEKLFF. CDR3 nucleotides: TGTGCCAGCGACAGGGGGTATGATGAAAAACTGTTTTTT.

The rearrangement joins TRBV11-2 to TRBJ2-1, with TRBD2 matching over 7 bases. The CDR3 length is 15 residues. The germline V gene has CDR1 SGHAT and CDR2 FQNNGV. V lost 2 bases, J lost 3 bases, and 4 bases stayed unmatched. CDR3 sequence reads: CASSLLSGRYNEQFF. CDR3 DNA: TGTGCCAGCAGCTTACTTAGCGGGCGCTACAATGAGCAGTTCTTC.

V is TRBV2 and J is TRBJ1-1; D uncertain. The CDR3 consists of 12 residues. Germline V gene data show CDR1 as SNHLY and CDR2 as FYNNEI. V lost 7 bases to trimming and J lost 6 bases, with 12 bases between them. CDR3 sequence reads: CASKAIPAEAFF. CDR3 nucleotide sequence: TGTGCCAGCAAGGCCATCCCGGCTGAAGCTTTCTTT.

This sequence joins TRBV5-1 and TRBJ2-3, with D maybe TRBD2 (6 bases). Germline V gene sequence: CDR1 SGHRS, CDR2 YFSETQ. V was pared by 6 bases and J by 5 bases, with 19 bases between. The CDR3 contains 15 residues. The CDR3 DNA reads as TGCGCCAGCACCATTAGCGGTATTAGGGGAGATACGCAGTATTTT. The encoded protein is CASTISGIRGDTQYF. Using reference TRBV5-1 and TRBJ2-3 for the parts outside the CDR3, the full variable domain is KAGVTQTPRYLIKTRGQQVTLSCSPISGHRSVSWYQQTPGQGLQFLFEYFSETQRNKGNFPGRFSGRQFSNSRSEMNVSTLELGDSALYLCASTISGIRGDTQYFGPGTRLTVL.

The genes are TRBV14 and TRBJ2-1; D not resolved. V was shortened by 0 bases and J by 15 bases, with 12 bases between the two germline ends. Germline assignment: CDR1 SGHDN and CDR2 FVKESK. The CDR3 contains 12 residues. CDR3 loop: CASSQELGSGFF. The CDR3 coding sequence is TGTGCCAGCAGCCAAGAACTGGGGTCTGGGTTCTTC. Full variable domain (remainder filled in from reference TRBV14 and TRBJ2-1): EAGVTQFPSHSVIEKGQTVTLRCDPISGHDNLYWYRRVMGKEIKFLLHFVKESKQDESGMPNNRFLAERTGGTYSTLKVQPAELEDSGVYFCASSQELGSGFFGPGTRLTVL.

This chain joins TRBV30 and TRBJ2-1, with D tentatively TRBD2 (6 bases). Trimming stripped 2 bases from V and 0 bases from J, with 11 bases between. The CDR3 loop spans 15 amino acids. Germline V gives CDR1 GTSNPN, CDR2 SVGIG (reference sequence). CDR3 DNA: TGTGCCTGGAGTAAGGGGAGGAGCTCCTACAATGAGCAGTTCTTC. Translated: CAWSKGRSSYNEQFF.

The V gene is TRBV7-2, the J gene TRBJ2-7, with 10 positions matching TRBD2. The V segment lost 5 bases and the J segment 3 bases; nucleotides outside the gene matches: 4. Germline V CDR1 and CDR2: SGHTA, FQGNSA. This CDR3 has 14 amino acids. This CDR3 is CASSVSGRGYEQYF. The CDR3 coding sequence is TGTGCCAGCAGCGTGAGCGGGAGGGGCTACGAGCAGTACTTC.

The chain employs TRBV28 and TRBJ2-7; D might be TRBD1 (5 bases). CDR3 length equals 17 residues. With 4 bases removed from V and 5 bases from J, the gap between germline ends came to 24 bases. Germline CDR1 MDHEN, CDR2 SYDVKM. Here the CDR3 DNA reads TGTGCCAGCAGTTCGTATCGGCAGGGTAAAGTGGAAGACGAGCAGTACTTC. Translation gives CASSSYRQGKVEDEQYF.

The V gene is TRBV5-1, the J gene TRBJ2-2, with D unclear. CDR3 size: 13 residues. Germline values: CDR1 SGHRS, CDR2 YFSETQ. V lost 7 bases, J lost 0 bases, and 7 bases lay in between. DNA of the CDR3: TGCGCCAGCGAACCTTCGAACACCGGGGAGCTGTTTTTT. This codes for CASEPSNTGELFF.

CDR3 loop: CASSLAAGETQYF. In nucleotides, the CDR3 is TGTGCCAGCAGCTTAGCAGCGGGAGAGACCCAGTACTTC. V gene TRBV7-9 combines with J gene TRBJ2-5; D perhaps matches TRBD2 (6 bases). Germline-derived CDR1 and CDR2 are SEHNR and FQNEAQ (reference sequence). Trimming cost V 0 bases and J 4 bases, with 6 bases left between them. This CDR3 comprises 13 residues.

The chain joins TRBV19 to TRBJ2-2; 8 nucleotides match TRBD1. CDR1 LNHDA and CDR2 SQIVND come from the germline V gene (reference sequence). The CDR3 has 15 residues. V dropped 7 bases and J dropped 4; count of bases not matched to a gene: 8. CDR3 nucleotides: TGTGCCAGTATTCGGACAGGGATTGTCACCGGGGAGCTGTTTTTT. It encodes CASIRTGIVTGELFF.

The chain couples TRBV10-3 to TRBJ1-2; 9 bases fit TRBD1. The CDR3 length is 15 residues. The ends lost 3 bases at V and 3 bases at J; junction bases unmatched: 5. The germline V gene has CDR1 ENHRY and CDR2 SYGVKD. The CDR3 region has the DNA TGTGCCATCAGTGACTGGACAGGGGTTGACTATGGCTACACCTTC. Translation gives CAISDWTGVDYGYTF.

In this sample, this clone turned up once. The chain combines TRBV20-1 with TRBJ1-1; D unclear. Between the trimmed V and J ends, which lost 3 bases and 1 base, there was a span of 6 bases. The CDR3 consists of 12 residues. Looked up from germline, CDR1 is DFQATT and CDR2 is SNEGSKA (reference sequence). DNA of the CDR3: TGCAGTGCTAGTATCCAGAACACTGAAGCTTTCTTT. Translation: CSASIQNTEAFF.

The V gene is TRBV5-5, the J gene TRBJ1-1; no reliable D call. From germline, CDR1 is SGHKS and CDR2 YYEKEE (reference sequence). V lost 0 bases and J 8 bases, leaving 14 bases between the germline ends. The CDR3 spans 14 residues. The chain's CDR3 is CASSLGDTGWEAFF. CDR3 DNA sequence: TGTGCCAGCAGCTTGGGCGACACCGGTTGGGAAGCTTTCTTT.

This CDR3 reads CASSPFFGQGRNEQFF. The CDR3 DNA reads as TGTGCCAGCAGTCCCTTTTTCGGACAGGGGAGGAATGAGCAGTTCTTC. The chain recombines TRBV6-6 with TRBJ2-1, with 9 bases lining up with TRBD1. This CDR3 comprises 16 residues. The V gene end was trimmed by 5 bases and the J gene end by 7 bases; junction bases not matched to a gene: 12. The germline gives CDR1 MNHNY, CDR2 SVGAGI (reference sequence).

The V call is TRBV2, the J call TRBJ1-1, with TRBD1 as a possible D gene (5 bases). The CDR3 spans 14 residues. V was clipped by 6 bases and J by 9 bases, with 20 bases between them. The germline V gene has CDR1 SNHLY and CDR2 FYNNEI. CDR3: CASRFRDGAGKAFF. In nucleotides, the CDR3 is TGTGCCAGCAGGTTCAGGGACGGCGCCGGGAAAGCTTTCTTT. The complete variable domain, with remaining parts taken from reference TRBV2 and TRBJ1-1, reads EPEVTQTPSHQVTQMGQEVILRCVPISNHLYFYWYRQILGQKVEFLVSFYNNEISEKSEIFDDQFSVERPDGSNFTLKIRSTKLEDSAMYFCASRFRDGAGKAFFGQGTRLTVV.

The rearrangement joins TRBV27 to TRBJ1-5; no reliable D call. This CDR3 contains 15 residues. The ends were cut back, 7 bases at V and 3 bases at J, with 16 bases in the middle. Germline-derived CDR1 and CDR2 are MNHEY and SMNVEV (reference sequence). The CDR3 is CASTPWGNFNQPQHF. CDR3 nucleotides: TGTGCCAGCACCCCTTGGGGTAACTTCAATCAGCCCCAGCATTTT.